This T cell receptor (beta chain) was sequenced for a study of sequential checkpoint blockade in melanoma. Produced via immunoSEQ multiplex PCR; TCRdb's table is partial and in-frame only. The sample lists 9,500 to 15,000 clones, over 65% occurring once. Treatment described: randomized to nivolumab then ipilimumab (arm A) or the reverse (arm B). Patients had received no earlier DNA-damaging chemotherapy. CDR3 length equals 14 residues. V lost 3 bases to trimming and J lost 0 bases, with 7 bases between them. The specimen comprised CD8+ T cells sorted from blood (inferred from file names), sampled from a patient given nivolumab and ipilimumab in sequence. The chain uses TRBV5-3 and TRBJ1-3; possibly TRBD1 for D (6 bases). TRBV5-3 is placed among ORFs of uncertain function. This clonotype originated in a human donor with melanoma. The CDR3 DNA follows: TGTGCCAGAAGCTCGGACAGCTCTGGAAACACCATATATTTT. It specifies CARSSDSSGNTIYF.